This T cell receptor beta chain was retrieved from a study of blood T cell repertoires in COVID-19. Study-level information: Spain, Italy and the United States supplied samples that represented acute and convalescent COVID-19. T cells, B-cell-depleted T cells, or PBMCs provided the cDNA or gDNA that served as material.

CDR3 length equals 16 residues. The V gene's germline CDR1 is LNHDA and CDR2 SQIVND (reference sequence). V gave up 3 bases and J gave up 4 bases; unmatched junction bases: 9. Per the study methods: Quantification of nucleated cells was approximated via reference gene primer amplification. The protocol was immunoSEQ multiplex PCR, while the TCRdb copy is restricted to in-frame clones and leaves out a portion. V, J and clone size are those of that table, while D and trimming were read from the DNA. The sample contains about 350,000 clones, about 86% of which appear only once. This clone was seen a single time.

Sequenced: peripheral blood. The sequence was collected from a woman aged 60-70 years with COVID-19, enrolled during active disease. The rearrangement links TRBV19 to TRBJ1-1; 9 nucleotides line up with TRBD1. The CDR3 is CASSMGQGWSVTEAFF. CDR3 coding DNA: TGTGCCAGTAGTATGGGACAGGGATGGAGTGTCACTGAAGCTTTCTTT.